This T cell receptor (beta chain) was recovered during a study of T cell responses to AZD1222 COVID-19 vaccine. Some clones are missing from TCRdb's copy, which holds only in-frame ones; the method was immunoSEQ multiplex PCR. The profile shows about 120,000 clones, about 90% of them singletons. This CDR3 region has 14 residues. V was clipped by 7 bases and J by 0 bases, with 12 bases between them. Germline values: CDR1 LNHDA, CDR2 SQIVND (reference sequence). Specimen: peripheral blood, collected on day 0 of AZD1222 vaccination. The receptor's source is an adult in good health. The chain is built from TRBV19 and TRBJ1-1; no clear D. CDR3 DNA sequence: TGTGCCAGTAACCGAGCGGGTTTGAACACTGAAGCTTTCTTT. Its translation is CASNRAGLNTEAFF.